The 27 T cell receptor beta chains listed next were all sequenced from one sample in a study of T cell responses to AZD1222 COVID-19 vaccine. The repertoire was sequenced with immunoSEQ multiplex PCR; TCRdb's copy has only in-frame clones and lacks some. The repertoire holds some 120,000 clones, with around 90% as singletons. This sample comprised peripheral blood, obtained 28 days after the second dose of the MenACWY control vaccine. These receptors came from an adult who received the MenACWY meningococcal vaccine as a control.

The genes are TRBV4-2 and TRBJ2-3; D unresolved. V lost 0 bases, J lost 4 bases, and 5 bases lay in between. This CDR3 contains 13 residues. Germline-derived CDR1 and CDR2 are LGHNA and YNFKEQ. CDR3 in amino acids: CASSQDLADTQYF. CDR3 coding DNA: TGTGCCAGCAGCCAAGATCTAGCAGATACGCAGTATTTT.

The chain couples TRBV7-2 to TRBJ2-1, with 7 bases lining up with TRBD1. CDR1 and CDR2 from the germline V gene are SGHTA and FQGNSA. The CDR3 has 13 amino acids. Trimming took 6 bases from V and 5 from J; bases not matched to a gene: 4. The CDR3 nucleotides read TGTGCCAGCAGTAGGGACAGAAACAATGAGCAGTTCTTC. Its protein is CASSRDRNNEQFF.

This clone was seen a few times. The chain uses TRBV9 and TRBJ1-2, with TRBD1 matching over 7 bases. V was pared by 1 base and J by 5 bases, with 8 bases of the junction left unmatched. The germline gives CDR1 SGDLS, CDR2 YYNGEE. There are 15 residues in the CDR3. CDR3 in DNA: TGTGCCAGCAGCGTAAGTTCAGGGGGACTATATGGCTACACCTTC. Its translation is CASSVSSGGLYGYTF. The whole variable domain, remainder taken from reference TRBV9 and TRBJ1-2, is DSGVTQTPKHLITATGQRVTLRCSPRSGDLSVYWYQQSLDQGLQFLIQYYNGEERAKGNILERFSAQQFPDLHSELNLSSLELGDSALYFCASSVSSGGLYGYTFGSGTRLTVV.

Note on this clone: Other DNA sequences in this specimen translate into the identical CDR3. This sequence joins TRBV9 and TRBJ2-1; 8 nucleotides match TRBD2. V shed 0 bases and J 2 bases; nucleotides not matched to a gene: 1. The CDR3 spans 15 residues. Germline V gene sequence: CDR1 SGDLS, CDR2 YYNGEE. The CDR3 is CASSVGAGAYNEQFF. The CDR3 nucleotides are TGTGCCAGCAGCGTAGGAGCGGGAGCCTACAATGAGCAGTTCTTC.

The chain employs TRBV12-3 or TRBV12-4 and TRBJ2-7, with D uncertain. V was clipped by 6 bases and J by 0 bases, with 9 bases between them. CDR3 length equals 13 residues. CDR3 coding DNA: TGTGCCAGCAGGACGACAAACTCCTACGAGCAGTACTTC. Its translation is CASRTTNSYEQYF.

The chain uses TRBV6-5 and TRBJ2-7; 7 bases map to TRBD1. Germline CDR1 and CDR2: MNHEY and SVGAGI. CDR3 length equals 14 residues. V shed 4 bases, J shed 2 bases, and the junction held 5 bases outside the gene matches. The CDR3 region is CASSFRQGAYEQYF. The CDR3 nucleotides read TGTGCCAGCAGTTTCCGACAGGGTGCCTACGAGCAGTACTTC.

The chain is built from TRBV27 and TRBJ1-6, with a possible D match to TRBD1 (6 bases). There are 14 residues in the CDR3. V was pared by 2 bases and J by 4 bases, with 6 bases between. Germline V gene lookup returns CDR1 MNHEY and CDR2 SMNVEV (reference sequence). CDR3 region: CASSLTGYNSPLHF. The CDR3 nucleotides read TGTGCCAGCAGTTTAACAGGGTATAATTCACCCCTCCACTTT.

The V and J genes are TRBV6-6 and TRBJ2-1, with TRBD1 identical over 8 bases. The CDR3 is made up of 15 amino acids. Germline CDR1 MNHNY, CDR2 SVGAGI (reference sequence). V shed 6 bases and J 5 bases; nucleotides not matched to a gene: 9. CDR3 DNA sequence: TGTGCCAGCAGACCTGGACAGGGTACCCACAATGAGCAGTTCTTC. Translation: CASRPGQGTHNEQFF.

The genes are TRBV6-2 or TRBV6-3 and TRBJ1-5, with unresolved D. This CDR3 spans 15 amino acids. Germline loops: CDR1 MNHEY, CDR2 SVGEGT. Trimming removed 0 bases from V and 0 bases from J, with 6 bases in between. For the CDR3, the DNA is TGTGCCAGCAGTTACTCCGGGGATAGCAATCAGCCCCAGCATTTT. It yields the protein CASSYSGDSNQPQHF.

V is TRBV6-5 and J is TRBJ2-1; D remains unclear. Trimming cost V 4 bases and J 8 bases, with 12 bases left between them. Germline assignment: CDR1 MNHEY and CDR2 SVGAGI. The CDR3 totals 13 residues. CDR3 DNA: TGTGCCAGCAGTTCCGGCGGAGTCCATGAGCAGTTCTTC. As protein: CASSSGGVHEQFF.

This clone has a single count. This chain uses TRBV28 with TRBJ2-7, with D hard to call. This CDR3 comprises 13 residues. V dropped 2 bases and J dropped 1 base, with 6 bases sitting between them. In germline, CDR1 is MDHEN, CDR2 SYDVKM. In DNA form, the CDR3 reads TGTGCCAGCAGTTTACCAGAGTCCTACGAGCAGTACTTC. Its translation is CASSLPESYEQYF.

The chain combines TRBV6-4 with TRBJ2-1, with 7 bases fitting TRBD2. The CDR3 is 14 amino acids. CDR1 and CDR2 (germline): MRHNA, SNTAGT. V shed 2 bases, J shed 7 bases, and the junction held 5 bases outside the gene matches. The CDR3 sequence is CASSDGEGGNEQFF. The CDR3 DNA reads TGTGCCAGCAGTGACGGGGAGGGCGGGAATGAGCAGTTCTTC.

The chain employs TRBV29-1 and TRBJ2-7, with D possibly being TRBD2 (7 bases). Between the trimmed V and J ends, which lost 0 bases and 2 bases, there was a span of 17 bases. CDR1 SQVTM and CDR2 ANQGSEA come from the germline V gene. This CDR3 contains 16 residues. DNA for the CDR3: TGCAGCGTTGAAGATCTTCGGGGGGCGAGTCCCTACGAGCAGTACTTC. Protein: CSVEDLRGASPYEQYF.

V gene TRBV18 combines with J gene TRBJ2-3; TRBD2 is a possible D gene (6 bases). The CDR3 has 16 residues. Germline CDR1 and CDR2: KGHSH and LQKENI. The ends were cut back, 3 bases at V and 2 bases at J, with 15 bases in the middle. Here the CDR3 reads CASSPVAGSYTDTQYF. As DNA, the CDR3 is TGTGCCAGCTCACCGGTGGCGGGGTCCTACACAGATACGCAGTATTTT.

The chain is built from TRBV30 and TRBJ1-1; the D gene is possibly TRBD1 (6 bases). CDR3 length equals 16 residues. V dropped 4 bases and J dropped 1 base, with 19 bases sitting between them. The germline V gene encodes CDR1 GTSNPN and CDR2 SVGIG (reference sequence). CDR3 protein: CAWNRLRGARNTEAFF. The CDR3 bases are TGTGCCTGGAATCGCCTCCGGGGGGCGAGGAACACTGAAGCTTTCTTT.

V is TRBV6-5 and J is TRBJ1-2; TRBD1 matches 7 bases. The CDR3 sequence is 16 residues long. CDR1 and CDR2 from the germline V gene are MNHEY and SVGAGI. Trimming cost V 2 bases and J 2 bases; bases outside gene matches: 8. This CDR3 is CASSYTGQQDNYGYTF. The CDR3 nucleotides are TGTGCCAGCAGTTACACGGGACAGCAAGACAACTATGGCTACACCTTC.

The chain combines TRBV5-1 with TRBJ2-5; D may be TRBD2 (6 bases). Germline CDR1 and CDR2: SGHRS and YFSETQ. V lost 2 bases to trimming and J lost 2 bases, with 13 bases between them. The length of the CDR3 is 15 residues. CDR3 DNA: TGCGCCAGCAGCTTAAGGTCTAGCGCACAAGAGACCCAGTACTTC. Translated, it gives CASSLRSSAQETQYF.

In DNA, the CDR3 is TGCGCCAGCAGCCAAGGGGGTGGCTACACCTTC. Amino acids: CASSQGGGYTF. The V gene is TRBV4-3, the J gene TRBJ1-2; D gene uncertain. CDR1 and CDR2 from the germline V gene are LGHNA and YSLEER. The V gene lost 1 base and the J gene lost 7 bases, with 4 bases spanning the gap. The CDR3 extends over 11 amino acids.

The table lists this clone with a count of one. CDR3 sequence (DNA): TGTGCCAGCTCACCAGAGGGGACTTCCTCCTACGAGCAGTACTTC. This sequence encodes CASSPEGTSSYEQYF. V is TRBV18 and J is TRBJ2-7; perhaps TRBD2 as D (6 bases). The V and J ends lost 2 bases and 0 bases respectively, with 11 bases between them. The CDR3 runs to 15 residues. The germline CDR1 and CDR2 sequences are KGHSH and LQKENI.

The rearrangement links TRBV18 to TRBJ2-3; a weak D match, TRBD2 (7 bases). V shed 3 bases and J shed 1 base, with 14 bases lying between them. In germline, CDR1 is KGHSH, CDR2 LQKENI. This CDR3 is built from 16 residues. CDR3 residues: CASSPVGGAGTDTQYF. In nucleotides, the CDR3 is TGTGCCAGCTCACCTGTGGGGGGGGCGGGCACAGATACGCAGTATTTT.

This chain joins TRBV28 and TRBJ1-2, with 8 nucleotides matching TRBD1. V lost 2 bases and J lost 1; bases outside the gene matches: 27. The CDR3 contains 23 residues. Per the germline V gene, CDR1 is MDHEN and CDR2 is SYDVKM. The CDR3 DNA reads TGTGCCAGCAGTTTAAAACGGCAGGGGGCGCCGGTTATCCCGGTTATCCTTAACTATGGCTACACCTTC. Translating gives CASSLKRQGAPVIPVILNYGYTF.

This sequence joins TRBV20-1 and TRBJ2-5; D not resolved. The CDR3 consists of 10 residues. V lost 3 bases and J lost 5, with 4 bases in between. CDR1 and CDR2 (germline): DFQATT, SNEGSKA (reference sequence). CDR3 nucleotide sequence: TGCAGTGCTAGCTTGGAGACCCAGTACTTC. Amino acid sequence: CSASLETQYF.

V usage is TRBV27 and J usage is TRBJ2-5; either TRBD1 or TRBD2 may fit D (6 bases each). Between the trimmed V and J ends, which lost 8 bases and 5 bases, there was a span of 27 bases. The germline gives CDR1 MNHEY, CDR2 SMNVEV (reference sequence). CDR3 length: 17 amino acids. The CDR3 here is CASGASWGAGFVETQYF. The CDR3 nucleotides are TGTGCCAGCGGGGCTTCCTGGGGGGCGGGGTTTGTGGAGACCCAGTACTTC.

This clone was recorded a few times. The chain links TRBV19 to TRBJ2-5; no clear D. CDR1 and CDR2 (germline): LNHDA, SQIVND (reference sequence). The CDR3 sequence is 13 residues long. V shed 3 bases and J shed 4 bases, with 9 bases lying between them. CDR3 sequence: CASSIGLLETQYF. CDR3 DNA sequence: TGTGCCAGTAGTATCGGGCTTTTAGAGACCCAGTACTTC.

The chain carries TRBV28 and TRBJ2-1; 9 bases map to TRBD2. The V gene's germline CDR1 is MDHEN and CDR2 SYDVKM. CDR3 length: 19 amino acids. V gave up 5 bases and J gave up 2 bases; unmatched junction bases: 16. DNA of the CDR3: TGTGCCAGCAGTCCCCCTGGGAGTAGCGGGAGTTTCACCTACAATGAGCAGTTCTTC. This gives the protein CASSPPGSSGSFTYNEQFF.

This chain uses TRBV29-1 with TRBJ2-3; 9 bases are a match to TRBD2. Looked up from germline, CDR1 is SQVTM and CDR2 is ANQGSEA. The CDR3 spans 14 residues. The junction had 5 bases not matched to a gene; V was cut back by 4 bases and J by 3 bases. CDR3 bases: TGCAGCGTTGGGTTAGCGGGAGTGACAGATACGCAGTATTTT. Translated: CSVGLAGVTDTQYF.

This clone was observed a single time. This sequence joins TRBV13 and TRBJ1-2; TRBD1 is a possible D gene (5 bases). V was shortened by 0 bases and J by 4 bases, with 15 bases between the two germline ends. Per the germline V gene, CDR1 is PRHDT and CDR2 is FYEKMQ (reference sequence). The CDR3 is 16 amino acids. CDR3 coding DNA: TGTGCCAGCAGCTTAGGCCGGTCAAGGGGCGGCTATGGCTACACCTTC. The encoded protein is CASSLGRSRGGYGYTF.